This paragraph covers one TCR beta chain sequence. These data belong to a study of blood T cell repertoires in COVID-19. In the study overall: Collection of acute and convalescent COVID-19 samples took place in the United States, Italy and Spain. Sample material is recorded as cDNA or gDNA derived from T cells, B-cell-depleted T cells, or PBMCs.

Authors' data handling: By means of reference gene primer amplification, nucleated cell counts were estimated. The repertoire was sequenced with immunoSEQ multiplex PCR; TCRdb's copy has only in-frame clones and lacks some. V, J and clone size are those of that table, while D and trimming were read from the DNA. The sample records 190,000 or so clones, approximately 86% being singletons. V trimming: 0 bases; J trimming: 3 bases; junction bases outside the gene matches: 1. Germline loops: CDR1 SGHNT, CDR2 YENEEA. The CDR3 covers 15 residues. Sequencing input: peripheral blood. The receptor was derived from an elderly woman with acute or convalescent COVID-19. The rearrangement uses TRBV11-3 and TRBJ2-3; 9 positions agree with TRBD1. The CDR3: CASSLEGTGTDTQYF. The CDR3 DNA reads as TGTGCCAGCAGCTTAGAGGGGACAGGGACAGATACGCAGTATTTT.